The 16 T cell receptor beta chains given below trace back to one sample, sequenced in a study of cytomegalovirus exposure and HLA in healthy donors. Vbeta (60) and Jbeta (13) primers were used in the PCR. TCRdb's table, derived via immunoSEQ multiplex PCR, lists solely in-frame clones and lacks some. The table lists some 120,000 clones. The sample was PBMCs. These receptors were taken from a man aged 18 to 30 in good health and CMV-seronegative.

The V gene is TRBV2, the J gene TRBJ2-2; a possible D gene is TRBD1 (5 bases). CDR3 length equals 12 residues. V shed 6 bases and J shed 7 bases, with 9 bases lying between them. Per germline, CDR1 SNHLY and CDR2 FYNNEI. CDR3 sequence (DNA): TGTGCCAGCAGAGCCAGGGTCGGGGAGCTGTTTTTT. Translated, it gives CASRARVGELFF.

The gene calls are TRBV7-3 and TRBJ1-6; 10 bases line up with TRBD1. This CDR3 has 14 amino acids. V dropped 5 bases and J dropped 9; count of bases not matched to a gene: 4. Looked up from germline, CDR1 is SGHTA and CDR2 is FQGTGA. The CDR3 nucleotides read TGTGCCAGCAGCCGACAGGGGGCGAGTTCACCCCTCCACTTT. Translating gives CASSRQGASSPLHF.

This chain joins TRBV7-2 and TRBJ2-7; 9 nucleotides match TRBD2. The CDR3 sequence is 14 residues long. The germline gives CDR1 SGHTA, CDR2 FQGNSA. J gave up 3 bases and V 4 bases, and 4 bases lay outside the gene matches. The DNA of the CDR3 is TGTGCCAGCAGCTGGGGGACTAGCTTCTACGAGCAGTACTTC. It is translated as CASSWGTSFYEQYF. Using reference TRBV7-2 and TRBJ2-7 for the parts outside the CDR3, the full variable domain is GAGVSQSPSNKVTEKGKDVELRCDPISGHTALYWYRQSLGQGLEFLIYFQGNSAPDKSGLPSDRFSAERTGGSVSTLTIQRTQQEDSAVYLCASSWGTSFYEQYFGPGTRLTVT.

This chain uses TRBV27 with TRBJ2-2; D possibly corresponds to TRBD2 (6 bases). The germline gives CDR1 MNHEY, CDR2 SMNVEV (reference sequence). V was cut by 6 bases and J by 3 bases, with 14 bases left in between. The CDR3 is 15 residues long. DNA of the CDR3: TGTGCCAGCAGGACTCTAGCGCTAGACACCGGGGAGCTGTTTTTT. Its translation is CASRTLALDTGELFF.

This chain joins TRBV6-5 and TRBJ1-6; 10 bases agree with TRBD1. The CDR3 contains 15 residues. The J segment lost 9 bases and the V segment lost 3 bases, leaving 5 bases of the junction unmatched. Germline CDR1 and CDR2: MNHEY and SVGAGI. The DNA for the CDR3 is TGTGCCAGCAGTTATGGGGACAGGGGCAGTTCACCCCTCCACTTT. Amino acids: CASSYGDRGSSPLHF.

This chain uses TRBV7-2 with TRBJ2-1; D gene unclear. The CDR3 runs 13 residues. Germline CDR1 reads SGHTA; CDR2 reads FQGNSA. V shed 3 bases and J shed 8 bases, with 11 bases lying between them. This CDR3 is CASSLTLLDEQFF. The CDR3 DNA follows: TGTGCCAGCAGCTTGACTTTACTCGATGAGCAGTTCTTC.

V usage is TRBV19 and J usage is TRBJ1-2; D gene uncertain. Trimming pared 1 base from V and 5 bases from J, leaving 11 bases between. From germline, CDR1 is LNHDA and CDR2 SQIVND (reference sequence). This CDR3 is built from 14 residues. This chain's CDR3 is CASSIADGKYGYTF. The CDR3 nucleotides read TGTGCCAGTAGTATAGCAGACGGGAAATATGGCTACACCTTC.

The rearrangement links TRBV5-4 to TRBJ2-1; 12 bases align to TRBD2. The CDR3 consists of 16 residues. V lost 2 bases and J lost 5; bases outside the gene matches: 5. CDR1 SGHNT and CDR2 YYREEE come from the germline V gene (reference sequence). CDR3 region: CASSFPGTSGHNEQFF. For the CDR3, the DNA is TGTGCCAGCAGCTTCCCCGGGACTAGCGGGCACAATGAGCAGTTCTTC.

This sequence joins TRBV6-5 and TRBJ2-5, with 8 bases that match TRBD1. CDR3 length: 15 residues. Germline V gene data show CDR1 as MNHEY and CDR2 as SVGAGI. Losses at the gene ends were 4 bases for V and 4 bases for J; bases not matched to a gene: 8. The CDR3 spells CASSSSGQEGETQYF. CDR3 DNA sequence: TGTGCCAGCAGTTCCTCGGGACAGGAGGGAGAGACCCAGTACTTC.

The chain has TRBV15 and TRBJ2-7; TRBD1 matches 10 bases. CDR1 and CDR2 (germline): LNHNV, YYDKDF (reference sequence). This CDR3 has 15 amino acids. V shed 0 bases and J 4 bases; nucleotides not matched to a gene: 3. CDR3 sequence (DNA): TGTGCCACCAGCAGAGATCCGGGACAGGGGTACGAGCAGTACTTC. This translates into CATSRDPGQGYEQYF.

V gene TRBV14 combines with J gene TRBJ1-1, with 8 nucleotides matching TRBD1. This CDR3 has 16 residues. V shed 1 base, J shed 5 bases, and the junction held 9 bases outside the gene matches. From germline, CDR1 is SGHDN and CDR2 FVKESK. DNA for the CDR3: TGTGCCAGCAGCCAAGGCTTAGGACAGGGAGGGACTGAAGCTTTCTTT. Translated, it gives CASSQGLGQGGTEAFF.

The CDR3 nucleotides are TGTGCCAGCAGTGGAGGATATGGCTACACCTTC. It is translated as CASSGGYGYTF. The chain links TRBV27 to TRBJ1-2; no clear D gene. CDR3 length equals 11 residues. Deletions cut 5 bases from V and 5 bases from J, with 6 bases between. Germline loops: CDR1 MNHEY, CDR2 SMNVEV (reference sequence).

The chain employs TRBV6-1 and TRBJ2-4, with a tentative D call TRBD2 (5 bases). The CDR3 spans 13 residues. Germline V gives CDR1 MNHNS, CDR2 SASEGT. Trimming shortened V by 1 base and J by 8 bases, and 9 bases separated the two germline ends. In DNA form, the CDR3 reads TGTGCCAGCAGTGAAGGGCAGAGGGACATTCAGTACTTC. Translating it yields CASSEGQRDIQYF.

The rearrangement uses TRBV10-3 and TRBJ2-1; 7 bases are a match to TRBD2. This CDR3 contains 13 residues. V dropped 8 bases and J dropped 1; count of bases not matched to a gene: 2. From germline, CDR1 is ENHRY and CDR2 SYGVKD. The CDR3 loop reads CAIGRVSYNEQFF. Written as DNA, the CDR3 is TGTGCCATCGGGAGGGTTTCCTACAATGAGCAGTTCTTC.

V usage is TRBV2 and J usage is TRBJ1-1, with D possibly being TRBD1 (5 bases). Trimming stripped 4 bases from V and 1 base from J, with 7 bases between. The CDR3 sequence is 13 residues long. Germline V gene data show CDR1 as SNHLY and CDR2 as FYNNEI. CDR3 bases: TGTGCCAGCAGTGTCGGGGGGAACACTGAAGCTTTCTTT. This sequence encodes CASSVGGNTEAFF.

The gene calls are TRBV10-1 and TRBJ1-3; 8 bases map to TRBD1. CDR1 WNHNN and CDR2 SYGVQD come from the germline V gene (reference sequence). This CDR3 is built from 14 residues. Trimming cost V 10 bases and J 2 bases; bases outside gene matches: 7. The DNA for the CDR3 is TGCGCCACCCGACAGGGGCCTGCTGGAAACACCATATATTTT. Residues: CATRQGPAGNTIYF.